This T cell receptor beta chain emerged from a study of blood T cell repertoires in COVID-19. Background on the study: Some COVID-19 samples were acute and others convalescent; all came from the United States, Italy and Spain.

The method was immunoSEQ multiplex PCR; TCRdb's version includes in-frame clones alone and lacks a portion of them. The table has roughly 100,000 clones, roughly 72% seen once. Trimming took 7 bases from V and 2 from J; bases not matched to a gene: 8. There are 15 residues in the CDR3. From germline, CDR1 is MDHEN and CDR2 SYDVKM. The receptor comes from an elderly man with acute or convalescent COVID-19. The sample consisted of peripheral blood. The chain uses TRBV28 and TRBJ1-5; 7 bases agree with TRBD1. The CDR3 DNA sequence: TGTGCCAGCACCCCGGGACAGCTCGGCAATCAGCCCCAGCATTTT. It yields the protein CASTPGQLGNQPQHF.